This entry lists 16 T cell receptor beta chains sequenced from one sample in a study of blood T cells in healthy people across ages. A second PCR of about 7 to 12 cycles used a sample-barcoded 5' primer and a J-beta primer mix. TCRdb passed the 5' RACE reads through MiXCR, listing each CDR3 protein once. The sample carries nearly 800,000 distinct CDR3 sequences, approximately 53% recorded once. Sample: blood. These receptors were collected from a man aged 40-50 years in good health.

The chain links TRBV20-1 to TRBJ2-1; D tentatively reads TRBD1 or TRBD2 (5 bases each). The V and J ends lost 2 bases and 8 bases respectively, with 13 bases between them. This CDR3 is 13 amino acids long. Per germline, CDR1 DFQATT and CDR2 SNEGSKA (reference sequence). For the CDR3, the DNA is TGCAGTGCTAGAACTAGGGGTTCGGATGAGCAGTTCTTC. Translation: CSARTRGSDEQFF.

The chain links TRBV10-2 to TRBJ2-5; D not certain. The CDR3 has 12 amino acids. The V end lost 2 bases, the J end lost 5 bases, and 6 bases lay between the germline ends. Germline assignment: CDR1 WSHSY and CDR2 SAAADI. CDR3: CASSEVLETQYF. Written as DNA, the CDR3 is TGCGCCAGCAGTGAGGTACTGGAGACCCAGTACTTC.

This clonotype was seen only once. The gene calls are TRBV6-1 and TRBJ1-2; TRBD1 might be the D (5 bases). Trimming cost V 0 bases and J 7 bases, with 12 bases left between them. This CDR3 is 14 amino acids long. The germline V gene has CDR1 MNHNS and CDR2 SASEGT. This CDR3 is CASSEAGQGSGYTF. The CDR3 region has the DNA TGTGCCAGCAGTGAAGCGGGTCAGGGTAGTGGCTACACCTTC.

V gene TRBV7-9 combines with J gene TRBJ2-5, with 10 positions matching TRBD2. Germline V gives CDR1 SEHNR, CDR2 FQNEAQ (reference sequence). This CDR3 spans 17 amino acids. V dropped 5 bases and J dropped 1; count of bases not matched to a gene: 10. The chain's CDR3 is CASSPRGLAAPQETQYF. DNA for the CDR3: TGTGCCAGCAGCCCGCGAGGACTAGCGGCCCCCCAAGAGACCCAGTACTTC.

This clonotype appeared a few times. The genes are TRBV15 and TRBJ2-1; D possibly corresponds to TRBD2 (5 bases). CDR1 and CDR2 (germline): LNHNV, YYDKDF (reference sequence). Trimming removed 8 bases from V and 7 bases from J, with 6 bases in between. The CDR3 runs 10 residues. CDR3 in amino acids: CATRGNEQFF. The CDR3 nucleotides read TGTGCCACCCGGGGTAATGAGCAGTTCTTC.

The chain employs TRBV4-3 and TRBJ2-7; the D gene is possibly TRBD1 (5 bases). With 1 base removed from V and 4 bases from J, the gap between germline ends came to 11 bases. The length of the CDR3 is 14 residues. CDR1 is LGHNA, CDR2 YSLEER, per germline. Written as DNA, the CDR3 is TGCGCCAGCAGCCAAGGGGGCCAGGGTTACGAGCAGTACTTC. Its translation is CASSQGGQGYEQYF.

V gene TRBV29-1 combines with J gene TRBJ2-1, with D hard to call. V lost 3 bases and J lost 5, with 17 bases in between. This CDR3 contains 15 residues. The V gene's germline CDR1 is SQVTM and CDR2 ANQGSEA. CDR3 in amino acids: CSVEVVGGQNNEQFF. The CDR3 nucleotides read TGCAGCGTTGAGGTAGTCGGCGGCCAAAACAATGAGCAGTTCTTC.

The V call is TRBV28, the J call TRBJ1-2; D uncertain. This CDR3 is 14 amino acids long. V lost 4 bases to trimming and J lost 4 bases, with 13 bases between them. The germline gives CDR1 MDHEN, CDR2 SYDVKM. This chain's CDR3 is CASSSPDRPYGYTF. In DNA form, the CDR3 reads TGTGCCAGCAGTTCTCCCGACCGCCCCTATGGCTACACCTTC.

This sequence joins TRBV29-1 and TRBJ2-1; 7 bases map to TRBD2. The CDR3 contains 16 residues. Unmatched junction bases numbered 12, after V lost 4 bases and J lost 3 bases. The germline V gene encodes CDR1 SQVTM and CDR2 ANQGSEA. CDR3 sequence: CSVGERGGVGYNEQFF. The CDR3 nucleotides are TGCAGCGTTGGGGAGCGGGGAGGGGTGGGCTACAATGAGCAGTTCTTC.

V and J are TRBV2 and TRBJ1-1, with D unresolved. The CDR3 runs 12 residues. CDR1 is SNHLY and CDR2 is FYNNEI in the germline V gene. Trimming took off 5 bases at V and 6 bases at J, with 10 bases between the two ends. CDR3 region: CASSLLEPEAFF. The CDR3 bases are TGTGCCAGCAGTTTACTAGAGCCTGAAGCTTTCTTT.

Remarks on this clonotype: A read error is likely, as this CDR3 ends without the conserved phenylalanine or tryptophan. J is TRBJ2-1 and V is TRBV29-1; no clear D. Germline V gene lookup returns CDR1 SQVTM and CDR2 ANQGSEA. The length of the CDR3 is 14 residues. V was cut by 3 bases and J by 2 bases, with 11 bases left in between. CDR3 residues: CSVDPYSPYNEQFS. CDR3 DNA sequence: TGCAGCGTTGATCCCTACAGCCCCTACAATGAGCAGTTCTCC.

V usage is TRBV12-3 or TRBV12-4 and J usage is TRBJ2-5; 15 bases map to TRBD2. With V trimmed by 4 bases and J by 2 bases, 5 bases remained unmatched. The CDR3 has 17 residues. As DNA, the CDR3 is TGTGCCAGCAGTTCCGGGACTAGCGGGGGGATACAAGAGACCCAGTACTTC. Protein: CASSSGTSGGIQETQYF.

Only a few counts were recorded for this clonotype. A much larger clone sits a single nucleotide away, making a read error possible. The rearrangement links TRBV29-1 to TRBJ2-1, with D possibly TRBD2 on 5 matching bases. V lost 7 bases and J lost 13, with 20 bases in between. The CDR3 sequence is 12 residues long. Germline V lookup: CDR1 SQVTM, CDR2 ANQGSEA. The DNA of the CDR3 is TGCAGCGCTGGACTCAAGCAAGAGACCCAGTTCTTC. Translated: CSAGLKQETQFF.

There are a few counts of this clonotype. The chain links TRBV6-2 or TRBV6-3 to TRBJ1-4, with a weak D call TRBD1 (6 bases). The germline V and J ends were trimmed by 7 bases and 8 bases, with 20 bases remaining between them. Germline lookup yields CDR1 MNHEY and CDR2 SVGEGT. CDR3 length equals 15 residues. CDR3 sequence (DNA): TGTGCCAGCACCGACCCTGCGGGGGCAAACGAAAAACTGTTTTTT. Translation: CASTDPAGANEKLFF.

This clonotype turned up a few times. In nucleotides, the CDR3 is TGCAGCGTTGCCTCCACCGGGGAGCTGTTTTTT. Its protein product is CSVASTGELFF. The rearrangement links TRBV29-1 to TRBJ2-2, with D uncertain. This CDR3 is built from 11 residues. Per germline, CDR1 SQVTM and CDR2 ANQGSEA. Trimming shortened V by 4 bases and J by 4 bases, and 4 bases separated the two germline ends.

The CDR3 loop is CASSAGQYYGYTF. The CDR3 nucleotides read TGTGCCAGCAGCGCGGGACAGTACTATGGCTACACCTTC. The genes are TRBV7-9 and TRBJ1-2, with 7 bases that match TRBD1. CDR3 length equals 13 residues. The V gene end was trimmed by 5 bases and the J gene end by 3 bases; junction bases not matched to a gene: 3. Germline loops: CDR1 SEHNR, CDR2 FQNEAQ (reference sequence). The full variable domain, completed using reference TRBV7-9 and TRBJ1-2, is DTGVSQNPRHKITKRGQNVTFRCDPISEHNRLYWYRQTLGQGPEFLTYFQNEAQLEKSRLLSDRFSAERPKGSFSTLEIQRTEQGDSAMYLCASSAGQYYGYTFGSGTRLTVV.